This TCR beta chain was identified in a study of post-analysis software for immune sequencing data. Study-level findings and limits: There was significantly lower normalized Chao1 diversity in multiple sclerosis patients than in controls. Co-batched samples clustered tightly together by F measure.

The table lists this clonotype with a few counts. The antigen is not known. Unique molecular identifiers were built into the TCR beta cDNA libraries. The source material, about 0.9 to 11 million T cells, gave rise to roughly 0.5 million cDNA molecules. MiXCR, run by TCRdb on the PCR reads, gives a single entry per CDR3 protein. Of some 690,000 distinct CDR3 sequences listed, 25% to 30% were seen once; the top ten hold around 0.56%. The sample consisted of blood. The TCR originated in a girl aged 10-17 years with multiple sclerosis.

CDR3 loop: CATSRDPDKSDTQYF. The CDR3, as DNA: TGTGCCACCAGCAGAGATCCGGATAAATCAGATACGCAGTATTTT. V usage is TRBV15 and J usage is TRBJ2-3, with D uncertain. The CDR3 is made up of 15 amino acids. The ends were cut back, 0 bases at V and 4 bases at J, with 11 bases in the middle. Germline V gene data show CDR1 as LNHNV and CDR2 as YYDKDF (reference sequence).